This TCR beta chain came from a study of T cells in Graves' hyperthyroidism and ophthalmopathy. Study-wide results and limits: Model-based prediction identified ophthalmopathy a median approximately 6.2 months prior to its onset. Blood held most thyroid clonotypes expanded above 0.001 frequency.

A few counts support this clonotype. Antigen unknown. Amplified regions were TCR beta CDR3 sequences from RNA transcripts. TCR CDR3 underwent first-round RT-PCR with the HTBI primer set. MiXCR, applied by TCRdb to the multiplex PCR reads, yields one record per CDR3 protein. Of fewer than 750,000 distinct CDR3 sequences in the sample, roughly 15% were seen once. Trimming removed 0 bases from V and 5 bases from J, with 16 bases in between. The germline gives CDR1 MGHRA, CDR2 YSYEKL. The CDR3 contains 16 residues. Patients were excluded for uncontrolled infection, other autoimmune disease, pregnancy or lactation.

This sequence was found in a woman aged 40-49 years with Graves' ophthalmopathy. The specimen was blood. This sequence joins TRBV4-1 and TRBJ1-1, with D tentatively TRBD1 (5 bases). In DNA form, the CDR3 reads TGCGCCAGCAGCCAAGATCCCGGGGGATCAAGGACTGAAGCTTTCTTT. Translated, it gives CASSQDPGGSRTEAFF.